What follows is one TCR beta chain and its context. TCRdb's table, derived via immunoSEQ multiplex PCR, lists solely in-frame clones and lacks some. The sample lists about 330,000 clones; approximately 89% were seen once. Participants were aged roughly 18 to 100 years from about 25 US areas. This sample was taken from a study of blood T cell repertoires in COVID-19. Study-level background: Researchers got acute and convalescent COVID-19 samples from the United States, Italy and Spain. Sources were T cells, B-cell-depleted T cells, or PBMCs; the material itself was cDNA or gDNA.

Per the germline V gene, CDR1 is ENHRY and CDR2 is SYGVKD. This CDR3 has 16 residues. Trimming removed 3 bases from V and 0 bases from J; junction bases left unmatched: 4. The specimen was PBMCs or T cells enriched from blood (not recorded which). This receptor was identified in a man younger than 40 who had recovered from COVID-19. The chain uses TRBV10-3 and TRBJ1-5; TRBD1 matches at 8 bases. The CDR3 reads CAISDDRGHSNQPQHF. DNA of the CDR3: TGTGCCATCAGTGACGACAGGGGTCATAGCAATCAGCCCCAGCATTTT.